This T cell receptor (beta chain) was identified during a study of OX40 agonist ivuxolimab in advanced cancers. Study as a whole: A male proportion of approximately 80% was recorded, with mean age roughly 60 years and range about 20 to 85. 30% to 40% of patients had received prior checkpoint inhibitor therapy.

Here immunoSEQ multiplex PCR was the method, and the copy in TCRdb shows in-frame clones only, minus some. The sample holds about 77,000 clones, approximately 85% seen once. In the case of this clone: Its antigen is undetermined.

In germline, CDR1 is LNHDA, CDR2 SQIVND (reference sequence). Trimming took off 6 bases at V and 7 bases at J, with 7 bases between the two ends. The CDR3 length is 12 residues. Notes on the study in general: Partial responders at 0.1-3.0 mg/kg showed near-lowest clonal expansion. At 0.1 to 3.0 mg/kg and by week 6, clonal expansion occurred in CD4+ and CD8+ blood T cells.

This sequence originates from an adult with an advanced solid tumor such as melanoma, head and neck, liver or kidney cancer. J is TRBJ1-6 and V is TRBV19; TRBD1 is a possible D gene (5 bases). Sequenced material: CD4+ or CD8+ T cells sorted from blood, taken in a trial of the OX40 agonist ivuxolimab. DNA for the CDR3: TGTGCCAGTAGCGGGGGGAATTCACCCCTCCACTTT. Translated, it gives CASSGGNSPLHF.